The 18 T cell receptor beta chains in this list originate from one sample, sequenced in a study of T-cell memory formation after mild COVID-19 (dated by TCRdb to 2020 to 2022). Libraries were made using 5' RACE. Instrument used: Illumina NovaSeq 6000. TCRdb passed the public sequencing reads through fastp at Q25 and MiXCR, retaining productive beta sequences. Each entry merges the rows of one CDR3 protein and shows their most common DNA and genes. This sample holds 120,000 to 150,000 distinct CDR3 sequences; 14% were observed only once. The top ten constitute around 27% of the sample. The sequenced material came from PBMCs or a T cell subset sorted from them (not recorded which). These receptors originate from an adult woman who had mild COVID-19 (a few samples of this study predate the infection). The sample titles of this study are shuffled in the database, so cell type and time point are left out; the donor was told from shared clones.

This clonotype was found a few times. This sequence joins TRBV7-9 and TRBJ2-2, with 10 bases matching TRBD2. The germline V gene encodes CDR1 SEHNR and CDR2 FQNEAQ (reference sequence). There are 17 residues in the CDR3. V lost 2 bases to trimming and J lost 1 base; unmatched junction nucleotides: 4. The CDR3 DNA sequence: TGTGCCAGCAGCTTAAGGACTAGCGGCAGGAACACCGGGGAGCTGTTTTTT. This codes for CASSLRTSGRNTGELFF.

This clonotype was seen a few times. The chain couples TRBV4-2 to TRBJ1-1; TRBD1 aligns across 7 bases. The CDR3 runs 17 residues. CDR1 is LGHNA, CDR2 YNFKEQ, per germline. The V and J ends lost 1 base and 0 bases, in that order; junction bases with no gene match: 8. As DNA, the CDR3 is TGTGCCAGCAGCCAAGTGTTCCGGGACAGCATGAACACTGAAGCTTTCTTT. This translates into CASSQVFRDSMNTEAFF.

The chain joins TRBV10-3 to TRBJ2-1; 8 bases line up with TRBD1. This CDR3 comprises 15 residues. The V segment lost 3 bases and the J segment 6 bases; nucleotides outside the gene matches: 7. Looked up from germline, CDR1 is ENHRY and CDR2 is SYGVKD. The CDR3 is CAISDPGQDFNEQFF. CDR3 DNA sequence: TGTGCCATCAGTGATCCGGGACAGGACTTCAATGAGCAGTTCTTC.

The chain links TRBV20-1 to TRBJ1-2; D call uncertain. V was clipped by 3 bases and J by 3 bases, with 11 bases between them. The CDR3 is made up of 13 amino acids. Per the germline V gene, CDR1 is DFQATT and CDR2 is SNEGSKA (reference sequence). The CDR3: CSASHTGDYGYTF. CDR3 DNA sequence: TGCAGTGCTAGTCATACTGGGGACTATGGCTACACCTTC.

This clonotype turned up a few times. J is TRBJ2-7 and V is TRBV13; D is perhaps TRBD1 (6 bases). In germline, CDR1 is PRHDT, CDR2 FYEKMQ (reference sequence). V was shortened by 1 base and J by 3 bases, with 10 bases between the two germline ends. This CDR3 has 14 residues. CDR3 in amino acids: CASSLVGQDYEQYF. CDR3 DNA sequence: TGTGCCAGCAGCTTAGTGGGACAAGACTACGAGCAGTACTTC.

The V gene is TRBV7-6, the J gene TRBJ2-3; TRBD2 matches at 8 bases. The J segment lost 3 bases and the V segment lost 3 bases, leaving 8 bases of the junction unmatched. Per the germline V gene, CDR1 is SGHVS and CDR2 is FNYEAQ. The CDR3 is 16 residues long. CDR3 sequence reads: CASSFFGGDITDTQYF. The CDR3 DNA reads TGTGCCAGCAGCTTTTTCGGGGGGGATATTACAGATACGCAGTATTTT.

This clonotype was seen more than once but under ten times. The rearrangement links TRBV4-3 to TRBJ1-2; D call uncertain. V lost 1 base and J 7 bases, leaving 16 bases between the germline ends. The CDR3 runs to 15 residues. Germline V gene lookup returns CDR1 LGHNA and CDR2 YSLEER. The CDR3 region is CASSQGPWEGLGYTF. The DNA for the CDR3 is TGCGCCAGCAGCCAAGGGCCATGGGAAGGTCTTGGCTACACCTTC.

This clonotype has a handful of counts. The chain carries TRBV27 and TRBJ1-2; D gene unclear. Germline V gives CDR1 MNHEY, CDR2 SMNVEV (reference sequence). V lost 2 bases and J 8 bases, leaving 12 bases between the germline ends. This CDR3 has 13 residues. The CDR3 DNA reads as TGTGCCAGCAGTTTAGGAGACTTGAGAGGCTACACCTTC. This sequence encodes CASSLGDLRGYTF.

This chain uses TRBV4-1 with TRBJ2-7; 8 bases match TRBD2. V dropped 0 bases and J dropped 1; count of bases not matched to a gene: 5. The CDR3 consists of 16 residues. Germline V gives CDR1 MGHRA, CDR2 YSYEKL. The CDR3 bases are TGCGCCAGCAGCCAAGATGACGGGGGGGCTTCCTACGAGCAGTACTTC. Translated: CASSQDDGGASYEQYF.

This clonotype was detected only a few times. The rearrangement links TRBV27 to TRBJ1-6; 7 bases are shared with TRBD1. Unmatched junction bases numbered 15, after V lost 5 bases and J lost 5 bases. Germline-derived CDR1 and CDR2 are MNHEY and SMNVEV (reference sequence). There are 18 residues in the CDR3. The CDR3 protein is CASSEDGDRRFNNSPLHF. The CDR3 coding sequence is TGTGCCAGCAGTGAAGATGGGGACAGACGATTTAATAATTCACCCCTCCACTTT.

V usage is TRBV6-5 and J usage is TRBJ2-7, with a tentative D call TRBD2 (5 bases). This CDR3 has 13 amino acids. V was cut by 8 bases and J by 4 bases, with 15 bases left in between. Germline CDR1 and CDR2: MNHEY and SVGAGI. The CDR3, as DNA: TGTGCCAGCCCCCCGGTCCGGGATTACGAGCAGTACGTC. Its protein product is CASPPVRDYEQYV.

The CDR3 reads CATAAGGPDTQYF. DNA for the CDR3: TGTGCCACCGCTGCGGGAGGGCCAGATACGCAGTATTTT. The chain links TRBV24-1 to TRBJ2-3; 9 bases line up with TRBD2. Unmatched junction bases numbered 4, after V lost 9 bases and J lost 4 bases. This CDR3 has 13 amino acids. Per the germline V gene, CDR1 is KGHDR and CDR2 is SFDVKD.

This clonotype appeared many times. The genes are TRBV7-9 and TRBJ1-2, with TRBD1 identical over 7 bases. The germline CDR1 and CDR2 sequences are SEHNR and FQNEAQ (reference sequence). V lost 5 bases and J lost 6; bases outside the gene matches: 12. This CDR3 comprises 15 residues. The DNA for the CDR3 is TGTGCCAGCAGCCACAGCCAGGGGGTTAAGGATGGCTACACCTTC. Its translation: CASSHSQGVKDGYTF. Complete variable domain (other parts from reference TRBV7-9 and TRBJ1-2): DTGVSQNPRHKITKRGQNVTFRCDPISEHNRLYWYRQTLGQGPEFLTYFQNEAQLEKSRLLSDRFSAERPKGSFSTLEIQRTEQGDSAMYLCASSHSQGVKDGYTFGSGTRLTVV.

The chain recombines TRBV3-1 with TRBJ1-2; D possibly corresponds to TRBD1 (6 bases). Per germline, CDR1 LGHDT and CDR2 YNNKEL (reference sequence). Trimming cost V 1 base and J 6 bases, with 15 bases left between them. The CDR3 has 15 amino acids. The CDR3 DNA reads as TGTGCCAGCAGCCAAGTGCCGCCAGGGGAAAATGGCTACACCTTC. It translates to CASSQVPPGENGYTF.

This clonotype was counted only a few times. The V and J genes are TRBV19 and TRBJ2-2; tentatively, D is TRBD2 (5 bases). Trimming removed 10 bases at V and 5 bases at J, with 11 bases between. The length of the CDR3 is 12 residues. Germline CDR1 is LNHDA and CDR2 is SQIVND (reference sequence). Written as DNA, the CDR3 is TGTGCCACTATCCGGGGAACCGGGGAGCTGTTTTTT. This translates into CATIRGTGELFF.

The genes are TRBV9 and TRBJ2-2; no clear D gene. CDR1 and CDR2 (germline): SGDLS, YYNGEE. CDR3 length equals 13 residues. CDR3 DNA: TGTGCTAGTGGCGCCGCCGGCACCGGGGAGCTGTTTTTT. This translates into CASGAAGTGELFF.

This clonotype was counted only a few times. This rearrangement joins TRBV7-6 to TRBJ2-5, with 7 bases lining up with TRBD1. With 4 bases clipped from V and 6 bases from J, the junction kept 8 bases outside the gene matches. Germline CDR1 and CDR2: SGHVS and FNYEAQ. This CDR3 comprises 14 residues. CDR3 DNA: TGTGCCAGCAGCTCAGGGGGACGCTGGAAGACCCAGTACTTC. Its protein is CASSSGGRWKTQYF.

The chain links TRBV9 to TRBJ2-7; no definite D call. In germline, CDR1 is SGDLS, CDR2 YYNGEE. Trimming pared 0 bases from V and 2 bases from J, leaving 15 bases between. The CDR3 loop spans 16 amino acids. The CDR3, as DNA: TGTGCCAGCAGCGTAGGGGATAGCCCAGCAGCCTACGAGCAGTACTTC. It translates to CASSVGDSPAAYEQYF. Complete variable domain (other parts from reference TRBV9 and TRBJ2-7): DSGVTQTPKHLITATGQRVTLRCSPRSGDLSVYWYQQSLDQGLQFLIQYYNGEERAKGNILERFSAQQFPDLHSELNLSSLELGDSALYFCASSVGDSPAAYEQYFGPGTRLTVT.